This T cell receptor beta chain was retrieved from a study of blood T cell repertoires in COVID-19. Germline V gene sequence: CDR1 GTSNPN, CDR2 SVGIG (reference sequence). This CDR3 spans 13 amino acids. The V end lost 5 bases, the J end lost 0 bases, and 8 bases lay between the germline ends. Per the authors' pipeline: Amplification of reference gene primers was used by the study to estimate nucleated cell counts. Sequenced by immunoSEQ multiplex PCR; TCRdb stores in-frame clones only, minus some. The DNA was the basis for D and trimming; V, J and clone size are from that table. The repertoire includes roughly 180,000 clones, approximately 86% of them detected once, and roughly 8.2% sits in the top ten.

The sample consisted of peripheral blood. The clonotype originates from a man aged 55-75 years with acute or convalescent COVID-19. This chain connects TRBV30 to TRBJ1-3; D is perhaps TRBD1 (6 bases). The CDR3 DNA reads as TGTGCCTGGGGGACAAACTCTGGAAACACCATATATTTT. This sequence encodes CAWGTNSGNTIYF.